This T cell receptor beta chain was obtained from a study of blood T cell repertoires in COVID-19. Study background: Italy, Spain and the United States were the sources of the convalescent and acute COVID-19 samples. PBMCs, B-cell-depleted T cells, or T cells provided the cDNA or gDNA that made up the material.

This CDR3 comprises 16 residues. Germline loops: CDR1 LGHNA, CDR2 YSLEER. Trimming stripped 1 base from V and 8 bases from J, with 20 bases between. Original processing methods: Scientists estimated how many nucleated cells there were by amplifying reference gene primers. Profiling relied on immunoSEQ multiplex PCR, and the TCRdb table lists in-frame clones only, not all of them. For V, J and clone size, that table is used; D and trimming come from the DNA. The repertoire consists of some 130,000 clones, with 70% to 85% occurring once and the leading ten covering about a tenth. The specimen sequenced was peripheral blood. V is TRBV4-3 and J is TRBJ1-2; tentatively, D is TRBD1 (5 bases). The TCR comes from a man aged 60-69 years who had recovered from COVID-19. CDR3 amino acids: CASSQAGGAGSGGYTF. In DNA form, the CDR3 reads TGCGCCAGCAGCCAAGCTGGGGGAGCGGGGTCCGGCGGCTACACCTTC.